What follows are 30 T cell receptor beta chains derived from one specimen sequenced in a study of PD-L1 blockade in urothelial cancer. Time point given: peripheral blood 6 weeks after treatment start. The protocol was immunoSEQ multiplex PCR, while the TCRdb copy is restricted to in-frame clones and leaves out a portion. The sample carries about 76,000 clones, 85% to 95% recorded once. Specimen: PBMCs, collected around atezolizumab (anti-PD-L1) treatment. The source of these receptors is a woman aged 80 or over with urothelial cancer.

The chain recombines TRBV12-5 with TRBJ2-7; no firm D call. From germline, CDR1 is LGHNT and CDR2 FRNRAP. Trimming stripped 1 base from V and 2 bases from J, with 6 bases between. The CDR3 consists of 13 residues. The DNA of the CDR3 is TGTGCTAGTGGTTTGGACAGCACCTACGAGCAGTACTTC. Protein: CASGLDSTYEQYF.

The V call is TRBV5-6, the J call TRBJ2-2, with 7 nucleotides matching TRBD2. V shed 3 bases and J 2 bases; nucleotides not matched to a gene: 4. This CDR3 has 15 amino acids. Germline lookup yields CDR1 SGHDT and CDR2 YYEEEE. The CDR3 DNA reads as TGTGCCAGCAGCTGGGGGGGACTCAACACCGGGGAGCTGTTTTTT. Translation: CASSWGGLNTGELFF.

The CDR3 coding sequence is TGTGCCAGCAGTTTGCAACCACAGGGGATGGACGAGCAGTACTTC. Its translation: CASSLQPQGMDEQYF. V is TRBV28 and J is TRBJ2-7; TRBD1 aligns across 7 bases. This CDR3 is built from 15 residues. After removal of 3 bases from V and 5 bases from J, the junction contained 10 bases not matched to a gene. Germline loops: CDR1 MDHEN, CDR2 SYDVKM.

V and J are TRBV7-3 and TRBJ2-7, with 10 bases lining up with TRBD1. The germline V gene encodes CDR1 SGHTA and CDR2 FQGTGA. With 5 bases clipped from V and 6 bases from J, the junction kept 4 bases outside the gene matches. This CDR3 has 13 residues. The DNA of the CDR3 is TGTGCCAGCAGCGCCTGGACAGGGGGCGAGCAGTACTTC. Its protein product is CASSAWTGGEQYF.

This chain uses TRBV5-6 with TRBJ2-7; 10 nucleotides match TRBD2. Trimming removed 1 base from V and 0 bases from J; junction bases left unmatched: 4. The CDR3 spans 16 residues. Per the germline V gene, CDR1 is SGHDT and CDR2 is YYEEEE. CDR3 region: CASSLLGTSDSYEQYF. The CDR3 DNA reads TGTGCCAGCAGCTTGTTAGGGACTAGCGACTCCTACGAGCAGTACTTC. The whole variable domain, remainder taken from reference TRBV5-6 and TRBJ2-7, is DAGVTQSPTHLIKTRGQQVTLRCSPKSGHDTVSWYQQALGQGPQFIFQYYEEEERQRGNFPDRFSGHQFPNYSSELNVNALLLGDSALYLCASSLLGTSDSYEQYFGPGTRLTVT.

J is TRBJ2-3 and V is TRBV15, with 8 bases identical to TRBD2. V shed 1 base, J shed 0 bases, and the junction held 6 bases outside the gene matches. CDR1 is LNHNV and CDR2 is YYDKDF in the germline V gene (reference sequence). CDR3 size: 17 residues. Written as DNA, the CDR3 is TGTGCCACCAGCAGAGGAGTACGGGAGGGGAGCACAGATACGCAGTATTTT. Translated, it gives CATSRGVREGSTDTQYF.

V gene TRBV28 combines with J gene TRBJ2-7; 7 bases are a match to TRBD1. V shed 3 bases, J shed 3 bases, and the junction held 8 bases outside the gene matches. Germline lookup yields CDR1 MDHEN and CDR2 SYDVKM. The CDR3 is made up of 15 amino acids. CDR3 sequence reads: CASSLPTGRYYEQYF. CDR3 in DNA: TGTGCCAGCAGTTTGCCGACAGGGCGATACTACGAGCAGTACTTC.

The CDR3: CASSQELAGGFYNEQFF. DNA for the CDR3: TGCGCCAGCAGCCAAGAACTAGCGGGAGGGTTTTACAATGAGCAGTTCTTC. This chain uses TRBV4-1 with TRBJ2-1; the match to TRBD2 covers 13 bases. This CDR3 region has 17 residues. The junction had 3 bases not matched to a gene; V was cut back by 0 bases and J by 4 bases. Germline CDR1 is MGHRA and CDR2 is YSYEKL.

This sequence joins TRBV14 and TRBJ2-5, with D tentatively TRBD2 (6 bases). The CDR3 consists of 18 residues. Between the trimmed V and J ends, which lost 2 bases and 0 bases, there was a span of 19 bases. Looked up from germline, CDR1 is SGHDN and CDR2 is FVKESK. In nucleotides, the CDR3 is TGTGCCAGCAGCCAAAGGGAGTCTAGCGTCTGGTACCAAGAGACCCAGTACTTC. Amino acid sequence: CASSQRESSVWYQETQYF.

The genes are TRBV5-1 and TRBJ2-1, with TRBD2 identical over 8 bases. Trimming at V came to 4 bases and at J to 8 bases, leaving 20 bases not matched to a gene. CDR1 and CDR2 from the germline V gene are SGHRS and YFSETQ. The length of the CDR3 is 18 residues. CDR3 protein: CASSPLPSGRLLIHEQFF. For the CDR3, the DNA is TGCGCCAGCAGCCCCCTCCCCAGCGGGAGATTATTAATCCATGAGCAGTTCTTC.

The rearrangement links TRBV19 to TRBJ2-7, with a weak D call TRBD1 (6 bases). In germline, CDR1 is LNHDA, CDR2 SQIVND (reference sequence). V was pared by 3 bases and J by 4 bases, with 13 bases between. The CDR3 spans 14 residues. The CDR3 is CASSMDARGYEQYF. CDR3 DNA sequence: TGTGCCAGTAGTATGGACGCGAGGGGGTACGAGCAGTACTTC.

The CDR3 DNA reads TGTGCCAGTAGTATAAGACAGGGAGGCCCCTACGAGCAGTACTTC. Protein product: CASSIRQGGPYEQYF. This chain joins TRBV19 and TRBJ2-7, with D possibly matching TRBD1 (7 bases). Looked up from germline, CDR1 is LNHDA and CDR2 is SQIVND (reference sequence). V gave up 2 bases and J gave up 2 bases, with 13 bases separating them. The CDR3 is 15 residues long.

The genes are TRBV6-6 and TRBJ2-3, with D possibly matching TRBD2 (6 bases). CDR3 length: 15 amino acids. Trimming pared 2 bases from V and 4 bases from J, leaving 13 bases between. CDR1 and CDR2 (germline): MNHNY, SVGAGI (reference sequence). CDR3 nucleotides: TGTGCCAGCAGTTACGCGGGGATTAGCGCAGATACGCAGTATTTT. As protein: CASSYAGISADTQYF.

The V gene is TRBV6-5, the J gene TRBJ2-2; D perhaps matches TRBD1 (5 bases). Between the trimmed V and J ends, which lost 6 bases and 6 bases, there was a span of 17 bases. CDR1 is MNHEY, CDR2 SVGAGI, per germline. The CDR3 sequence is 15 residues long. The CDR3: CASRPTPGISGELFF. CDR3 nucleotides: TGTGCCAGCAGACCCACCCCAGGGATTTCCGGGGAGCTGTTTTTT.

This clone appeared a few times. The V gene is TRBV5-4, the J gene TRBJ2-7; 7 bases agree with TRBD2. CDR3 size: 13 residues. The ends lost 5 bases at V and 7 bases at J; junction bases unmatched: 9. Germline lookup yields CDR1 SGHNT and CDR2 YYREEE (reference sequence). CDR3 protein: CASRGGRSWEQYF. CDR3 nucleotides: TGTGCCAGCAGGGGGGGGAGGTCCTGGGAGCAGTACTTC.

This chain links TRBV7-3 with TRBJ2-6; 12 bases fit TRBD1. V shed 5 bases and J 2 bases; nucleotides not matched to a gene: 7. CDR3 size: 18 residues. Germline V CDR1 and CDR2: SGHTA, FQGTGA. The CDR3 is CASSAPGTGGAGANVLTF. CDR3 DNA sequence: TGTGCCAGCAGCGCACCCGGGACAGGGGGCGCTGGGGCCAACGTCCTGACTTTC.

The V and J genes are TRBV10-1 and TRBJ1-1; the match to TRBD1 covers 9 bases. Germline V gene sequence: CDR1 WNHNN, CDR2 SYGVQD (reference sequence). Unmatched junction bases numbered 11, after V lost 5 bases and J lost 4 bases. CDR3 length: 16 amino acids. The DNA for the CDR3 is TGCGCCAGCAGTCCCGGGACAGGGAGCTGGGCCACTGAAGCTTTCTTT. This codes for CASSPGTGSWATEAFF.

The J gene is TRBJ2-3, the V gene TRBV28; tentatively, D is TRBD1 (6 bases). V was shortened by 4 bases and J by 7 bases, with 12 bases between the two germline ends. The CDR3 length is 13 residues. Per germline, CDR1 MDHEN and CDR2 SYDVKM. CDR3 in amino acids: CASSSRQVNTQYF. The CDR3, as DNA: TGTGCCAGCAGTTCCCGACAGGTCAATACGCAGTATTTT.

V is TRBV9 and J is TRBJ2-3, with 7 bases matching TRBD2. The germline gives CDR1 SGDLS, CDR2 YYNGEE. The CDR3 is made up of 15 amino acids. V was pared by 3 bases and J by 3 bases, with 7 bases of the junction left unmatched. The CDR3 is CASSAGDYLTDTQYF. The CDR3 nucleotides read TGTGCCAGCAGCGCCGGGGACTACCTTACAGATACGCAGTATTTT.

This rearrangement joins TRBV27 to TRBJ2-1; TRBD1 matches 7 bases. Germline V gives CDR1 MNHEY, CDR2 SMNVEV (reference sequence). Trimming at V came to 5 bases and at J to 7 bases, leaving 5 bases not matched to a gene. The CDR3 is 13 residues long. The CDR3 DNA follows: TGTGCCAGCAGTCGACAGGGCGGGAATGAGCAGTTCTTC. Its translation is CASSRQGGNEQFF.

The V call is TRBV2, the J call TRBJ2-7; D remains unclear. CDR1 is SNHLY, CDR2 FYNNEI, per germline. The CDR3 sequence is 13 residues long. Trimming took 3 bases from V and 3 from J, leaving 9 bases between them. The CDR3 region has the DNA TGTGCCAGCAGTGAGCGGCCGATCTACGAGCAGTACTTC. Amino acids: CASSERPIYEQYF. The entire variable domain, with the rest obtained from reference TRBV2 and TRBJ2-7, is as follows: EPEVTQTPSHQVTQMGQEVILRCVPISNHLYFYWYRQILGQKVEFLVSFYNNEISEKSEIFDDQFSVERPDGSNFTLKIRSTKLEDSAMYFCASSERPIYEQYFGPGTRLTVT.

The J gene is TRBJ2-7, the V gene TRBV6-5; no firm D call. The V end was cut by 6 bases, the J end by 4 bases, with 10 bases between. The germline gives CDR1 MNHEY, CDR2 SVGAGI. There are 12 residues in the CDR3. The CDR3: CASRNNDYEQYF. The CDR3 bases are TGTGCCAGCAGGAACAACGATTACGAGCAGTACTTC.

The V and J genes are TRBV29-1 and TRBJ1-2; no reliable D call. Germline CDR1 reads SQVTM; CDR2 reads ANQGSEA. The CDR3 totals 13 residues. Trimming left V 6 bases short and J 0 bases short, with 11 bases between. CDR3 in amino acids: CSVTTGTNYGYTF. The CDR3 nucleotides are TGCAGCGTCACGACGGGGACTAACTATGGCTACACCTTC.

The CDR3 DNA is TGTGCCAGCAGTCCGAGGGAGGGGGAGACCCAGTACTTC. Its translation: CASSPREGETQYF. The chain recombines TRBV6-5 with TRBJ2-5, with 7 bases matching TRBD2. CDR3 length equals 13 residues. The germline V gene encodes CDR1 MNHEY and CDR2 SVGAGI. V dropped 5 bases and J dropped 5; count of bases not matched to a gene: 5.

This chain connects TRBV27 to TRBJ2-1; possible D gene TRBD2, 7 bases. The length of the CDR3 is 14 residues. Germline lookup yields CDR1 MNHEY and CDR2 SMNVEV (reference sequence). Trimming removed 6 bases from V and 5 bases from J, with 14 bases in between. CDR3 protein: CASRGAGVNNEQFF. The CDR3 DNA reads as TGTGCCAGCAGGGGGGCGGGAGTCAACAATGAGCAGTTCTTC.

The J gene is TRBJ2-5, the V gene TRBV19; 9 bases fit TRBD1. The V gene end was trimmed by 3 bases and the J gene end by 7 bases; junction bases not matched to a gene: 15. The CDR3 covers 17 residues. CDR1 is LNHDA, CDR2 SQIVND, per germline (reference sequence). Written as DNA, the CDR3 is TGTGCCAGTAGTATTTCATCGCCGGGACAGGGATTGGGGACCCAGTACTTC. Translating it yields CASSISSPGQGLGTQYF.

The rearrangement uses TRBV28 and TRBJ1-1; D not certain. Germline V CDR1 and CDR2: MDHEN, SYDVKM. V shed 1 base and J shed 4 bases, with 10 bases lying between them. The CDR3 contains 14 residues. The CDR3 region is CASSLLGRGTEAFF. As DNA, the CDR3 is TGTGCCAGCAGTTTATTGGGTCGGGGCACTGAAGCTTTCTTT.

The CDR3 DNA sequence: TGTGCCAGCAGCCAAGATCAGGACACCGAAGGGTATGAAAAACTGTTTTTT. This gives the protein CASSQDQDTEGYEKLFF. The chain links TRBV4-2 to TRBJ1-4; the D gene is possibly TRBD1 (5 bases). V gave up 0 bases and J gave up 6 bases, with 17 bases separating them. The CDR3 contains 17 residues. CDR1 and CDR2 (germline): LGHNA, YNFKEQ.

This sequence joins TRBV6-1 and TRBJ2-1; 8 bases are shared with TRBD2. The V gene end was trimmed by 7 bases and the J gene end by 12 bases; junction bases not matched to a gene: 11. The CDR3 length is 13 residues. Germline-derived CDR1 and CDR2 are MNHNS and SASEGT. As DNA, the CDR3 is TGTGCCAGCACCCCACGGGCCGCGGGGGGGCAGTTCTTC. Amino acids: CASTPRAAGGQFF.

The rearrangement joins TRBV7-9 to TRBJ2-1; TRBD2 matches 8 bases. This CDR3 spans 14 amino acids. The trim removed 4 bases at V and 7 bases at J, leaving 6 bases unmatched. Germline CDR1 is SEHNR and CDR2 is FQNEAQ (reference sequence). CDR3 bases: TGTGCCAGCAGCTGGGGACTAGGAGAAAATGAGCAGTTCTTC. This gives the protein CASSWGLGENEQFF. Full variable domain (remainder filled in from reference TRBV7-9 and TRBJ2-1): DTGVSQNPRHKITKRGQNVTFRCDPISEHNRLYWYRQTLGQGPEFLTYFQNEAQLEKSRLLSDRFSAERPKGSFSTLEIQRTEQGDSAMYLCASSWGLGENEQFFGPGTRLTVL.